The entry that follows covers one TCR beta chain sequence. The CDR3 runs to 17 residues. Trimming cost V 1 base and J 4 bases, with 17 bases left between them. Germline CDR1 reads SEHNR; CDR2 reads FQNEAQ (reference sequence). Original processing methods: It was from reference gene primer amplification that nucleated cell counts were estimated. The method was immunoSEQ multiplex PCR; TCRdb's version includes in-frame clones alone and lacks a portion of them. The DNA gave D and trimming, while V, J and clone size come from that table. The sample includes 250,000 to 300,000 clones, 89% of them seen just once. The data were obtained in a study of blood T cell repertoires in COVID-19. On the study more broadly: The samples span acute and convalescent COVID-19 from the United States, Italy and Spain.

This clonotype originated in a woman in her thirties or forties who had recovered from COVID-19. The chain has TRBV7-9 and TRBJ2-1; the D is unclear. The sample comprised peripheral blood. CDR3 nucleotides: TGTGCCAGCAGCTTAGGGGCCCCCCCCCGTAATTACAATGAGCAGTTCTTC. Protein: CASSLGAPPRNYNEQFF.